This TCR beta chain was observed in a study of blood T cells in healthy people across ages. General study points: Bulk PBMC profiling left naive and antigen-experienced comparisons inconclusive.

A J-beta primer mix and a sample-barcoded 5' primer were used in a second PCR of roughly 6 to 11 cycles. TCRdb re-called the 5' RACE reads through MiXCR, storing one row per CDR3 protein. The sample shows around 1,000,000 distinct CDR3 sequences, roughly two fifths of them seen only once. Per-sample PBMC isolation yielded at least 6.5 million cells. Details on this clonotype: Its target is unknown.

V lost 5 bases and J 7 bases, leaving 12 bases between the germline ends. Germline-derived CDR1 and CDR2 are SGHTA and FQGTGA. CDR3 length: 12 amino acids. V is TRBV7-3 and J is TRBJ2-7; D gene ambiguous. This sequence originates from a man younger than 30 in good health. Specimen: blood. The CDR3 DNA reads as TGTGCCAGCAGCATAAGCCTCAATGAGCAGTACTTC. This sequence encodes CASSISLNEQYF.